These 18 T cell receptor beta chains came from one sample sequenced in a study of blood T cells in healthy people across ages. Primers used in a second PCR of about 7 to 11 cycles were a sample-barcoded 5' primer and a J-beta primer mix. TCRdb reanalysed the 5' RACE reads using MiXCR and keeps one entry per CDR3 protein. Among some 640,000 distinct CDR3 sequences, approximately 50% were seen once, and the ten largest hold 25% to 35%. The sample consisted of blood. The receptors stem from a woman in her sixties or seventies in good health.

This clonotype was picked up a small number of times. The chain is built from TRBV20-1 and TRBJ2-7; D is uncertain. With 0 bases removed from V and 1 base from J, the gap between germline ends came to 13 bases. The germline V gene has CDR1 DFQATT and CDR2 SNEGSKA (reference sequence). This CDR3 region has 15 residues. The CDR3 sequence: CSARDSRTLSYEQYF. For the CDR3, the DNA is TGCAGTGCTAGAGATTCACGGACCCTATCCTACGAGCAGTACTTC.

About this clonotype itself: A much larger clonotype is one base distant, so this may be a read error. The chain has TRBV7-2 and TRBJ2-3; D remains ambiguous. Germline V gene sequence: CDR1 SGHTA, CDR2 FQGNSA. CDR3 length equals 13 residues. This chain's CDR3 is CASSPGFGDAQYF. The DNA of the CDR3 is TGTGCCAGCAGCCCTGGTTTCGGAGATGCGCAGTATTTT.

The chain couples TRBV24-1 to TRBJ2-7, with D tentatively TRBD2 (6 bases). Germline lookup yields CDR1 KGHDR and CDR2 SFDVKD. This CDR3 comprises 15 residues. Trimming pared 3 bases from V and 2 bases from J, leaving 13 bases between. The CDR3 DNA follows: TGTGCCACCAGTGATGCGCGGGGCAGTCCCTACGAGCAGTACTTC. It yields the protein CATSDARGSPYEQYF.

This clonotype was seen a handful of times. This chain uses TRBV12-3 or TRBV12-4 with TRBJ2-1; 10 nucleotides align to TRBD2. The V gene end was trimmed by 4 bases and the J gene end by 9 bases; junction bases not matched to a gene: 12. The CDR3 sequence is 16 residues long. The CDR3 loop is CASSSHLAGVLLEQFF. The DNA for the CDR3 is TGTGCCAGCAGTTCCCACCTAGCGGGAGTTCTCCTTGAGCAGTTCTTC.

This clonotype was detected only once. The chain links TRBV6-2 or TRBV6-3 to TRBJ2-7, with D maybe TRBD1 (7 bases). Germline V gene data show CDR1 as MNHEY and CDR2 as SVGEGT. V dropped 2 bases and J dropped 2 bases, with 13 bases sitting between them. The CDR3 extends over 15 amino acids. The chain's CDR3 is CASSYRGDSPYEQYF. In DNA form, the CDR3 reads TGTGCCAGCAGTTACAGGGGGGACAGCCCCTACGAGCAGTACTTC.

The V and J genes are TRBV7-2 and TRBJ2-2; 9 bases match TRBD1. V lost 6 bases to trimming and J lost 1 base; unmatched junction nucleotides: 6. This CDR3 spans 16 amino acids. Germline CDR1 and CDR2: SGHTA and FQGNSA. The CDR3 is CASSSGTGWNTGELFF. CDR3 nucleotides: TGTGCCAGCAGTTCTGGGACAGGGTGGAACACCGGGGAGCTGTTTTTT.

CDR3 sequence reads: CAWRLAGGRETQYF. In nucleotides, the CDR3 is TGTGCCTGGAGGTTAGCGGGAGGGCGAGAGACCCAGTACTTC. V is TRBV30 and J is TRBJ2-5; TRBD2 agrees at 11 bases. V was clipped by 3 bases and J by 4 bases; unmatched bases: 4. The CDR3 is 14 residues long. Germline CDR1 is GTSNPN and CDR2 is SVGIG (reference sequence).

CDR3 coding DNA: TGTGCCAGCAGGGTCTCGGGAGGTTATTCACCCCTCCACTTT. Translating gives CASRVSGGYSPLHF. The V call is TRBV27, the J call TRBJ1-6; D is unclear. CDR3 length equals 14 residues. Trimming stripped 6 bases from V and 8 bases from J, with 14 bases between. CDR1 is MNHEY and CDR2 is SMNVEV in the germline V gene (reference sequence).

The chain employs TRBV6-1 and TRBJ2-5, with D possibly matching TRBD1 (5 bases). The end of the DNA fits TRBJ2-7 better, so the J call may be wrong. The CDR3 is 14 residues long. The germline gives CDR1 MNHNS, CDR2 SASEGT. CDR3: CASSEQTDPLEQYF. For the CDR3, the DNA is TGTGCCAGCAGTGAACAGACAGACCCTCTCGAGCAGTACTTC.

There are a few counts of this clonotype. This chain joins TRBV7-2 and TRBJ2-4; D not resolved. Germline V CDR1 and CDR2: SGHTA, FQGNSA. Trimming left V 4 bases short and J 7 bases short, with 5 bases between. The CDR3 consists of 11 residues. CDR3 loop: CASSSINIQYF. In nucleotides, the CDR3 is TGTGCCAGCAGCTCGATCAACATTCAGTACTTC. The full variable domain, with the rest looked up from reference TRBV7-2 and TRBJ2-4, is GAGVSQSPSNKVTEKGKDVELRCDPISGHTALYWYRQSLGQGLEFLIYFQGNSAPDKSGLPSDRFSAERTGGSVSTLTIQRTQQEDSAVYLCASSSINIQYFGAGTRLSVL.

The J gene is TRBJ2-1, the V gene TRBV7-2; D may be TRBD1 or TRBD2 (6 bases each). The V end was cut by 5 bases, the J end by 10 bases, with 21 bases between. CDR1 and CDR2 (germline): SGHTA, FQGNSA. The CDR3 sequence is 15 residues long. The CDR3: CASSQRGAGIGEQFF. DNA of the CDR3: TGTGCCAGCAGCCAAAGGGGGGCTGGGATAGGAGAGCAGTTCTTC.

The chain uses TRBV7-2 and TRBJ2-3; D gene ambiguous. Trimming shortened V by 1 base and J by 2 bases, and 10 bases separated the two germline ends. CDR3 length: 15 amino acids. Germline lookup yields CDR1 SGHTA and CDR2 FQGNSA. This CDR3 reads CASSLEAAYTDTQYF. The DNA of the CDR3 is TGTGCCAGCAGCTTAGAGGCAGCTTACACAGATACGCAGTATTTT. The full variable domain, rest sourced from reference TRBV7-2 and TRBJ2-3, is GAGVSQSPSNKVTEKGKDVELRCDPISGHTALYWYRQSLGQGLEFLIYFQGNSAPDKSGLPSDRFSAERTGGSVSTLTIQRTQQEDSAVYLCASSLEAAYTDTQYFGPGTRLTVL.

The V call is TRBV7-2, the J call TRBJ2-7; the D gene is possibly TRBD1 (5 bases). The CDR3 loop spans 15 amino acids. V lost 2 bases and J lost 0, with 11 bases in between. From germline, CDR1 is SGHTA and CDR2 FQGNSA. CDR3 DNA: TGTGCCAGCAGCTTAAATTCGGACATCTCCTACGAGCAGTACTTC. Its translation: CASSLNSDISYEQYF.

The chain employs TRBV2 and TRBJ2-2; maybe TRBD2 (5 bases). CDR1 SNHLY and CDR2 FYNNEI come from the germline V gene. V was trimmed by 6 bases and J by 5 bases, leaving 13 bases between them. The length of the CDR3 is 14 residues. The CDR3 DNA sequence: TGTGCCAGCAGGGGTCTAGCACCGACCGGGGAGCTGTTTTTT. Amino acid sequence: CASRGLAPTGELFF. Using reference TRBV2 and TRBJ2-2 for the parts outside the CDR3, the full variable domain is EPEVTQTPSHQVTQMGQEVILRCVPISNHLYFYWYRQILGQKVEFLVSFYNNEISEKSEIFDDQFSVERPDGSNFTLKIRSTKLEDSAMYFCASRGLAPTGELFFGEGSRLTVL.

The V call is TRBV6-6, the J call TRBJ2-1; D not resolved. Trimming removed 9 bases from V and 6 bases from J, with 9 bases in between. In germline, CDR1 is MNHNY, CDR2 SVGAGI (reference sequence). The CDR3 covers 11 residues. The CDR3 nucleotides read TGTGCCAGTGCCTGGCGCAATGAGCAGTTCTTC. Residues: CASAWRNEQFF.

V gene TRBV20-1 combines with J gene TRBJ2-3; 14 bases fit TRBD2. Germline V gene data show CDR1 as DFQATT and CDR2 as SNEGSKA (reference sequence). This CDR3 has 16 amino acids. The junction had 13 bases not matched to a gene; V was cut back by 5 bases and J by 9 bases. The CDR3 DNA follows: TGCAGTGCTGGGTTACGACTAGCGGGGGGGGCGTCGACGCAGTATTTT. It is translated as CSAGLRLAGGASTQYF.

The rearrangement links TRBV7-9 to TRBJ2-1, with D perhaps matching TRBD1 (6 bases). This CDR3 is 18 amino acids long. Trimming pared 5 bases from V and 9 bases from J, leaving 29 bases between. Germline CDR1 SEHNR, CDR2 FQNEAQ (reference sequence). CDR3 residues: CASSPPVMWDTSVIEQFF. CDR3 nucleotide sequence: TGTGCCAGCAGCCCCCCAGTGATGTGGGACACCTCGGTAATTGAGCAGTTCTTC.

DNA for the CDR3: TGCAGTGCGCCCGTGGTAAATCCGGCCAAAAACATTCAGTACTTC. It translates to CSAPVVNPAKNIQYF. J is TRBJ2-4 and V is TRBV20-1; D not certain. Germline V lookup: CDR1 DFQATT, CDR2 SNEGSKA (reference sequence). The CDR3 spans 15 residues. The V and J ends lost 6 bases and 1 base respectively, with 16 bases between them.